This T cell receptor beta chain was documented in a study of vaccination and CD4 T cells after COVID-19. Study-wide results and limits: Recorded median SARS-CoV-2-reactive clonotype numbers increased from around 19 to 38 without reaching significance.

Germline CDR1 reads SGHTA; CDR2 reads FQGNSA. CDR3 length: 15 residues. V lost 2 bases and J lost 5; bases outside the gene matches: 4. As to this clonotype: The antigen is unknown.

Sequencing of DNA taken from cultured CD4+ T cells relied on the Oncomine TCR Beta short-read assay. Someone extracted genomic DNA from cultured CD4+ T cells. MiXCR was run by TCRdb on the PCR reads, yielding one entry per CDR3 protein. This sample yields tens of thousands of distinct CDR3 sequences, of which 30% to 45% are seen a single time; 8.6% belongs to the top ten. Noted time point: late sampling 161 to 241 days after vaccination in a few convalescent patients. Specified treatment: approximately 10-day PBMC culture with coronavirus spike peptide pools or control peptides (ViraFEST assay). A few million PBMCs were grown per well alongside about 10 IU/ml IL-2 and around 9.6 ug/ml peptide pools.

The chain couples TRBV7-2 to TRBJ2-3, with 10 positions matching TRBD2. The sequenced sample was CD4+ T cells from blood, cultured in vitro, obtained about 7 months after SARS-CoV-2 vaccination. The sequence was collected from a human donor who had recovered from COVID-19. Here the CDR3 DNA reads TGTGCCAGCAGCTTACGGAGACTAGCGGGAGATACGCAGTATTTT. Its protein is CASSLRRLAGDTQYF. The full variable domain, in which reference TRBV7-2 and TRBJ2-3 provide the parts outside the CDR3, is GAGVSQSPSNKVTEKGKDVELRCDPISGHTALYWYRQSLGQGLEFLIYFQGNSAPDKSGLPSDRFSAERTGGSVSTLTIQRTQQEDSAVYLCASSLRRLAGDTQYFGPGTRLTVL.